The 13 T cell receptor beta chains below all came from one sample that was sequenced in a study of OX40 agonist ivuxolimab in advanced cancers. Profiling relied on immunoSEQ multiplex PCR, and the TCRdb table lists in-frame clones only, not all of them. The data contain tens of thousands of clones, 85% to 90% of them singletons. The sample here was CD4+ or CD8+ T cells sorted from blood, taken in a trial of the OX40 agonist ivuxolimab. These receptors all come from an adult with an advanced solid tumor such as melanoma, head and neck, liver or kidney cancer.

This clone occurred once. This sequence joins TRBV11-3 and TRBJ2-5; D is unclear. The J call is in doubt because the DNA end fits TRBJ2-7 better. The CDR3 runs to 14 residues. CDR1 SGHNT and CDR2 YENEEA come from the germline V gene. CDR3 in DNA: TGTGCCAGCAGCTTTGGCACGGACTCCTACGAGCAGTACTTC. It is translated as CASSFGTDSYEQYF.

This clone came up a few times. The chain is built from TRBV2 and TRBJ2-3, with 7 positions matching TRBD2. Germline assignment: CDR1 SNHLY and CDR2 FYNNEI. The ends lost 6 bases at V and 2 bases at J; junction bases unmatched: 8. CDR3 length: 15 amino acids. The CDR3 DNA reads TGTGCCAGCAGCGCTAGCGGAGGTTCCACAGATACGCAGTATTTT. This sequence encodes CASSASGGSTDTQYF.

CDR3 residues: CASSFGGGAPNEKLFF. The CDR3 DNA follows: TGTGCCAGCAGCTTTGGTGGGGGGGCTCCTAATGAAAAACTGTTTTTT. The chain couples TRBV13 to TRBJ1-4, with D maybe TRBD1 (6 bases). Trimming took off 3 bases at V and 3 bases at J, with 14 bases between the two ends. The CDR3 consists of 16 residues. Per the germline V gene, CDR1 is PRHDT and CDR2 is FYEKMQ (reference sequence).

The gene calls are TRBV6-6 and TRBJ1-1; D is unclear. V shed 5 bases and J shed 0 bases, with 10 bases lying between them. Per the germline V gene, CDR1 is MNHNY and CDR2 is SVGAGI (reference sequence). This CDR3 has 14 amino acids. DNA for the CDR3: TGTGCCAGCAGTCCCCGCGGGGTGAACACTGAAGCTTTCTTT. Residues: CASSPRGVNTEAFF.

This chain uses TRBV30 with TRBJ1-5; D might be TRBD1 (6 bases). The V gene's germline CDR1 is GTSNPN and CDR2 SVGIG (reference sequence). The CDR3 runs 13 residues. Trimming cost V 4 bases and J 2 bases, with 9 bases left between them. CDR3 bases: TGTGCCTGGACAGGGGCGGGCAATCAGCCCCAGCATTTT. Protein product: CAWTGAGNQPQHF.

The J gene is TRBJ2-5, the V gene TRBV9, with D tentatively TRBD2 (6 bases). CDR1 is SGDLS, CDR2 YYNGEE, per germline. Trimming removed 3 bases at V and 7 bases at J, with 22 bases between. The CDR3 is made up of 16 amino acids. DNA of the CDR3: TGTGCCAGCAGCGGTGTTGGTTGGGGGATGGAGGGGACCCAGTACTTC. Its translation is CASSGVGWGMEGTQYF.

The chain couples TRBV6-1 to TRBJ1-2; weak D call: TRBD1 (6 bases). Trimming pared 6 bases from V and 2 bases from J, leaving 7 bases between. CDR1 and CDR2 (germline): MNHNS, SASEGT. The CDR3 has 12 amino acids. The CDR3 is CASSQGNYGYTF. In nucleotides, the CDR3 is TGTGCCAGCAGCCAGGGGAACTATGGCTACACCTTC.

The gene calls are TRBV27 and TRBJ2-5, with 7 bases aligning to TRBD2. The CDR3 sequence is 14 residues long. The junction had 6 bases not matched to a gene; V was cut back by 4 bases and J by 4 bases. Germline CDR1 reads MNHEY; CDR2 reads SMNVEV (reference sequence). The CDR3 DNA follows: TGTGCCAGCAGTTGGCGGGGGTGGCGAGAGACCCAGTACTTC. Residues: CASSWRGWRETQYF.

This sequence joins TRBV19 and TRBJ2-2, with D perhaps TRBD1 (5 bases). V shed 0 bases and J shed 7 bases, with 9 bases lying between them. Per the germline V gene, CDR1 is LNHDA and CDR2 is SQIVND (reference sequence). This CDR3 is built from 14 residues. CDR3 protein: CASSIDRAGGELFF. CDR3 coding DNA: TGTGCCAGTAGTATAGACAGGGCAGGCGGGGAGCTGTTTTTT.

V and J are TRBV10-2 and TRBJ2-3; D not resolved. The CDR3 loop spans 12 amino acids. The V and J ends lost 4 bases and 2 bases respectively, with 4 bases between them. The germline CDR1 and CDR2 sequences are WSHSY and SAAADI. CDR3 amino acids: CASSGTTDTQYF. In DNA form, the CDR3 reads TGCGCCAGCAGTGGCACCACAGATACGCAGTATTTT.

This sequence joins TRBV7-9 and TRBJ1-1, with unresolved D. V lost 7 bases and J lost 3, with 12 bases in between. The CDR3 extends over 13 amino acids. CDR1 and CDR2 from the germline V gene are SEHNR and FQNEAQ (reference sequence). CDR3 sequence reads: CASTPRPDTEAFF. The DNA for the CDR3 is TGTGCCAGCACCCCTCGACCTGACACTGAAGCTTTCTTT.

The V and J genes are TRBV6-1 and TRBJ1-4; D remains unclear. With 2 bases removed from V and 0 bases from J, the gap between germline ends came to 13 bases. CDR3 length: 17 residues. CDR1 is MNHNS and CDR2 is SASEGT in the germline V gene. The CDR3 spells CASSELGRSSTNEKLFF. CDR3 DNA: TGTGCCAGCAGTGAACTTGGTCGGTCGTCAACTAATGAAAAACTGTTTTTT.

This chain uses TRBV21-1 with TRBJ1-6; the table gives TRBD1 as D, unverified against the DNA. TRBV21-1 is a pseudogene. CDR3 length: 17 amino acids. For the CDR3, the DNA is TGTGCCAGCAGCAAAGAGGGTCTCCCAGGGCGGAAGTCACCCCTCCACTTT. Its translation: CASSKEGLPGRKSPLHF.